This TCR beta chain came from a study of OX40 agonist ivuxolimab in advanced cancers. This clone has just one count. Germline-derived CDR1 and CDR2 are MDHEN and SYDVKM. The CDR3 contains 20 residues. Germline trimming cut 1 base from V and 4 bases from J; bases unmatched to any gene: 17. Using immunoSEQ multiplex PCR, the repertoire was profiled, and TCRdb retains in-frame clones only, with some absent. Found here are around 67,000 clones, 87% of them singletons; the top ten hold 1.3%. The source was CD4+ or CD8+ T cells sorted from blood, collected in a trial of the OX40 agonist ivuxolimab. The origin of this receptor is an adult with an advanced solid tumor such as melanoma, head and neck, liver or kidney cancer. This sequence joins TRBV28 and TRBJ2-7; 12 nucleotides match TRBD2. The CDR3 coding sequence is TGTGCCAGCAGTTTATTGCCCGGACAAACTGGGACTAGCGGGTCTTACGAGCAGTACTTC. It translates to CASSLLPGQTGTSGSYEQYF.